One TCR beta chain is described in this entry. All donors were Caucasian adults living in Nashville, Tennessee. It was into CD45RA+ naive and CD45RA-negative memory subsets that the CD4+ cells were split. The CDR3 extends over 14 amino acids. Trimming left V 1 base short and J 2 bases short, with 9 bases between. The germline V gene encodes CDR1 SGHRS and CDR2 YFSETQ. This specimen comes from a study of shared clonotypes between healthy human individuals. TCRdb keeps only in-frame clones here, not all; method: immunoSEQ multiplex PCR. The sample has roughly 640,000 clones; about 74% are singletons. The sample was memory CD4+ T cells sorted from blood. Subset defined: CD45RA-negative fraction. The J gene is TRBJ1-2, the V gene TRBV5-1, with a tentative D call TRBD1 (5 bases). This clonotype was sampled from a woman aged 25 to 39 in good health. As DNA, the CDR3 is TGCGCCAGCAGCTTGAACGAGGGGAACTATGGCTACACCTTC. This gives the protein CASSLNEGNYGYTF.